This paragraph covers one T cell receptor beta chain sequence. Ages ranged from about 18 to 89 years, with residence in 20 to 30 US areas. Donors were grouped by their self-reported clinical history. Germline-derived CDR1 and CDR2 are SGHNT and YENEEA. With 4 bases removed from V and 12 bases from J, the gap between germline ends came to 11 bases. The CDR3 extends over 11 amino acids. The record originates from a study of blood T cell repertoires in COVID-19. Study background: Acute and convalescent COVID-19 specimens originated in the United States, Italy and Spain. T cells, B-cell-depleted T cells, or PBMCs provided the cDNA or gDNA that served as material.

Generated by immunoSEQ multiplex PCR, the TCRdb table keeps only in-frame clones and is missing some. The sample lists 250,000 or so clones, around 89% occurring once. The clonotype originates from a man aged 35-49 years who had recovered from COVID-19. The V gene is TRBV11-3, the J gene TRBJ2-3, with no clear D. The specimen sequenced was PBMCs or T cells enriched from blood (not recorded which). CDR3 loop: CASSSERFQYF. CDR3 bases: TGTGCCAGCAGCTCAGAGAGGTTCCAGTATTTT. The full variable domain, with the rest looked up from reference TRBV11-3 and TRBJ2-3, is EAGVVQSPRYKIIEKKQPVAFWCNPISGHNTLYWYLQNLGQGPELLIRYENEEAVDDSQLPKDRFSAERLKGVDSTLKIQPAELGDSAVYLCASSSERFQYFGPGTRLTVL.